This is a list of T cell receptor beta chains from one sample in a study of early T cells in non-severe SARS-CoV-2 infection. TCRdb redid the calling of the 5' RACE reads with MiXCR, one entry per CDR3 protein. The sample contains 80,000 to 95,000 distinct CDR3 sequences, 11% to 15% of which appear only once. Material for sequencing was whole blood. Receptor source: an adult who was a healthcare worker with PCR-confirmed SARS-CoV-2 infection or an uninfected control (not recorded which). The CDR3 runs from the conserved cysteine through the conserved F or W. A D gene is named only where the DNA matches it firmly. Only part of the rows carry a size: once, few, many, or a class if the clone is expanded.

V: TRBV29-1; size: -; J: TRBJ1-1; length: 14; D: -; DNA: TGCAGCGTTTATAGAGATGGGACAAACACTGAAGCTTTCTTT; CDR3: CSVYRDGTNTEAFF
V: TRBV20-1; size: -; J: TRBJ1-1; length: 14; D: TRBD1; DNA: TGCAGTGCTAGAGATTACAGGGGTGGGACTGAAGCTTTCTTT; CDR3: CSARDYRGGTEAFF
V: TRBV28; size: few; J: TRBJ2-4; length: 23; D: -; DNA: TGTGCCAGCAGTTTCCACCGGTACCCCAGGTTCCTCTCGTCCACCCCTACTAGAGACATTCAGTACTTC; CDR3: CASSFHRYPRFLSSTPTRDIQYF
V: TRBV6-1; size: -; J: TRBJ2-1; length: 15; D: -; DNA: TGTGCCAGCAGTGTGAGTGGTCAGCCCTACAATGAGCAGTTCTTC; CDR3: CASSVSGQPYNEQFF
V: TRBV28; size: many; J: TRBJ1-5; length: 15; D: -; DNA: TGTGCCAGCAGTTTAGCAGGGATGAGTGATCAGCCCCAGCATTTT; CDR3: CASSLAGMSDQPQHF
V: TRBV7-2; size: few; J: TRBJ1-1; length: 14; D: -; DNA: TGTGCCAGCAGCTGGTCGAGAGGGAACACTGAAGCTTTCTTT; CDR3: CASSWSRGNTEAFF
V: TRBV28; size: few; J: TRBJ2-7; length: 12; D: -; DNA: TGTGCCAGCAGTTTCCAATCCTACGAGCAGTACTTC; CDR3: CASSFQSYEQYF
V: TRBV7-2; size: few; J: TRBJ1-1; length: 10; D: -; DNA: TGTGCCAGCAGCTCAGACGGAGCTTTCTTT; CDR3: CASSSDGAFF
V: TRBV25-1; size: -; J: TRBJ1-1; length: 13; D: TRBD1; DNA: TGTGCCAGCTTGGACAGGGTGATTACTGAAGCTTTCTTT; CDR3: CASLDRVITEAFF
V: TRBV27; size: -; J: TRBJ2-5; length: 14; D: -; DNA: TGTGCCAGCAGTTCCCCAGGGCTCGCGAAGACCCAGTACTTC; CDR3: CASSSPGLAKTQYF
V: TRBV6-6; size: many; J: TRBJ2-7; length: 12; D: -; DNA: TGTGCCAGCAGCCTCGGGCTGTACGAGCAGTACTTC; CDR3: CASSLGLYEQYF
V: TRBV6-5; size: many; J: TRBJ2-1; length: 15; D: -; DNA: TGTGCCAGCAGTTACTCGGGAACCCGGGACGGGGAGCAGTTCTTC; CDR3: CASSYSGTRDGEQFF
V: TRBV27; size: many; J: TRBJ1-2; length: 15; D: -; DNA: TGTGCCAGCAGTTTATCGTGGCAGGGCTCCTATGGCTACACCTTC; CDR3: CASSLSWQGSYGYTF
V: TRBV4-2; size: -; J: TRBJ1-2; length: 16; D: -; DNA: TGTGCCAGCAGCCAAGGGGTGTATGGGGGGATTGATGGCTACACCTTC; CDR3: CASSQGVYGGIDGYTF
V: TRBV10-3; size: few; J: TRBJ1-1; length: 15; D: -; DNA: TGTGCCATCAGTACCGACAGGCTCATGAACACTGAAGCTTTCTTT; CDR3: CAISTDRLMNTEAFF
V: TRBV20-1; size: few; J: TRBJ2-7; length: 14; D: TRBD1; DNA: TGCAGTGCTAGAGCCGGGACAGGTTCCTACGAGCAGTACTTC; CDR3: CSARAGTGSYEQYF
V: TRBV14; size: few; J: TRBJ2-7; length: 11; D: -; DNA: TGTGCCAGCAGCCAAGCGTTCGAGCAGTACTTC; CDR3: CASSQAFEQYF
V: TRBV25-1; size: -; J: TRBJ1-2; length: 16; D: -; DNA: TGTGCCAGCAGTGCCCCGGGACCCGGACACAACTATGGCTACACCTTC; CDR3: CASSAPGPGHNYGYTF
V: TRBV7-9; size: -; J: TRBJ1-5; length: 16; D: -; DNA: TGTGCCAGCAGCTTAGCGTCCGGGACCAGCAATCAGCCCCAGCATTTT; CDR3: CASSLASGTSNQPQHF
V: TRBV7-2; size: -; J: TRBJ1-1; length: 12; D: -; DNA: TGTGCCAGCAGACGGGCGAACACTGAAGCTTTCTTT; CDR3: CASRRANTEAFF
V: TRBV21-1; size: many; J: TRBJ2-7; length: 13; D: -; DNA: TGTGCCAGCGGAATGCGGGGGGCGGCCGAGCAGTACTTC; CDR3: CASGMRGAAEQYF
V: TRBV10-3; size: few; J: TRBJ2-7; length: 16; D: -; DNA: TGTGCCATCAGTGACCCACTCGTGGGACCCAACTACGAGCAGTACTTC; CDR3: CAISDPLVGPNYEQYF
V: TRBV27; size: few; J: TRBJ2-5; length: 20; D: TRBD2; DNA: TGTGCCAGCACCTTTAATAGCGGGGGCGCGCCTCATAGGTACCAAGAGACCCAGTACTTC; CDR3: CASTFNSGGAPHRYQETQYF
V: TRBV7-9; size: -; J: TRBJ2-2; length: 15; D: -; DNA: TGTGCCAGCAGCTTGCCGGGACACCACACCGGGGAGCTGTTTTTT; CDR3: CASSLPGHHTGELFF
V: TRBV12-3/TRBV12-4; size: few; J: TRBJ1-1; length: 12; D: -; DNA: TGTGCCAGCAGCACAGGGAGGGTTGAAGCTTTCTTT; CDR3: CASSTGRVEAFF
V: TRBV29-1; size: -; J: TRBJ1-2; length: 10; D: -; DNA: TGCAGCGGTACTAATGGCGGCTACACCTTC; CDR3: CSGTNGGYTF
V: TRBV7-2; size: many; J: TRBJ2-5; length: 14; D: TRBD1; DNA: TGTGCCAGCAGCCCAGACAGGGGGGCAGAGACCCAGTACTTC; CDR3: CASSPDRGAETQYF
V: TRBV11-3; size: -; J: TRBJ2-5; length: 14; D: -; DNA: TGTGCCAGCAGCTTGGGTTACAGCCAAGAGACCCAGTACTTC; CDR3: CASSLGYSQETQYF
V: TRBV7-6; size: few; J: TRBJ2-3; length: 14; D: -; DNA: TGTGCCAGCAGCCCGGATCTAGCGCCAGATACGCAGTATTTT; CDR3: CASSPDLAPDTQYF